The rows below give T cell receptor beta chains drawn from one sample of a study of CD4 T cells in relation to SARS-CoV-2 and coronaviruses. Method: immunoSEQ multiplex PCR; TCRdb's copy keeps in-frame clones and lacks some. In the table there are 58,000 or so clones, about 91% of which are singletons. Specimen: naive CD4+ T cells from PBMCs. The receptors were sampled from an adult with COVID-19. Both conserved end residues are part of each CDR3. The order of the fields is J gene, D gene, V gene, clone size, CDR3 DNA, CDR3 protein. A D gene is named only where the DNA matches it firmly. Not every row has a clone size; where given, it reads once, few, many or a size class.

j_gene: TRBJ1-4; d_gene: TRBD1; v_gene: TRBV6-5; abundance: -; CDR3nt: TGTGCCAGCAGCCCGGACAGGGGAAGTGAAAAACTGTTTTTT; CDR3aa: CASSPDRGSEKLFF
j_gene: TRBJ1-5; d_gene: -; v_gene: TRBV10-3; abundance: -; CDR3nt: TGTGCCATCAGTGAGTCGGCTGGCCGGGATCAGCCCCAGCATTTT; CDR3aa: CAISESAGRDQPQHF
j_gene: TRBJ1-5; d_gene: -; v_gene: TRBV29-1; abundance: -; CDR3nt: TGCAGCGCCCTACAGGACGGGAATCAGCCCCAGCATTTT; CDR3aa: CSALQDGNQPQHF
j_gene: TRBJ2-2; d_gene: TRBD1; v_gene: TRBV3-1/TRBV3-2; abundance: -; CDR3nt: TGTGCCAGCAGCCAATCCTGGACAGGGGTATATGGCGGGGAGCTGTTTTTT; CDR3aa: CASSQSWTGVYGGELFF
j_gene: TRBJ1-1; d_gene: TRBD1; v_gene: TRBV5-4; abundance: -; CDR3nt: TGTGCCAGCAGCTCCGGGACAGCCAAGAACACTGAAGCTTTCTTT; CDR3aa: CASSSGTAKNTEAFF
j_gene: TRBJ2-1; d_gene: TRBD2; v_gene: TRBV10-1; abundance: few; CDR3nt: TGCGCCAGCAGTGAGTCGTGGCCTAGCGGGTACAATGAGCAGTTCTTC; CDR3aa: CASSESWPSGYNEQFF
j_gene: TRBJ2-5; d_gene: TRBD1; v_gene: TRBV5-5; abundance: -; CDR3nt: TGTGCCAGCAGCTTACTTCACAGGGGGGAGACCCAGTACTTC; CDR3aa: CASSLLHRGETQYF
j_gene: TRBJ2-5; d_gene: TRBD1; v_gene: TRBV11-3; abundance: -; CDR3nt: TGTGCCAGCAGCCCCGGGGACAGGGGGCTCCAAGAGACCCAGTACTTC; CDR3aa: CASSPGDRGLQETQYF
j_gene: TRBJ2-5; d_gene: TRBD2; v_gene: TRBV24-1; abundance: -; CDR3nt: TGTGCCACCAGTGAGCCCGCGGCGGGAGTAGAGACCCAGTACTTC; CDR3aa: CATSEPAAGVETQYF
j_gene: TRBJ1-3; d_gene: -; v_gene: TRBV3-1/TRBV3-2; abundance: -; CDR3nt: TGTGCCAGCAGCCAATTGGAGGGCTCTGGAAACACCATATATTTT; CDR3aa: CASSQLEGSGNTIYF
j_gene: TRBJ2-1; d_gene: -; v_gene: TRBV2; abundance: -; CDR3nt: TGTGCCAGCAGTGAAGGGAGAACCAGTGAGCAGTTCTTC; CDR3aa: CASSEGRTSEQFF
j_gene: TRBJ2-1; d_gene: -; v_gene: TRBV6-5; abundance: -; CDR3nt: TGTGCCAGCAAAGGGCCCCCGGACAGTGGCAATGAGCAGTTCTTC; CDR3aa: CASKGPPDSGNEQFF
j_gene: TRBJ2-7; d_gene: -; v_gene: TRBV7-6; abundance: -; CDR3nt: TGTGCCAGCAGCTTAGGGGTTGGTGGGGCAACCACCCGATCGGCTTCCGAGCAGTACTTC; CDR3aa: CASSLGVGGATTRSASEQYF